The 10 T cell receptor beta chains in this list originate from one sample, sequenced in a study of shared clonotypes between healthy human individuals (TCRdb year 2020). Library creation used the immunoSEQ multiplex PCR assay. TCRdb carries this immuneACCESS record with in-frame sequences only. Its versions omit some clonotypes, under half of them owing to an unresolved V gene in the studies checked, with the rest unexplained. This sample has around 1.9 million clones in its table, and about 94% of those were observed once. Of the sample, more than 1.5% falls within the top ten clones. CD8 naive samples consisted of CD45RO-negative cells that were positively selected for CCR7, yielding a CD45RA+CCR7+ population without TemRA cells. The sequenced sample consisted of naive CD8+ T cells from PBMCs. The label giving this sample's cell subset or site can be read as: CD45RA+CCR7+. The receptors here all came from a man between 18 and 35 years old in good health. Some clones in this sample may be carry-over from other donors' samples.

V and J are TRBV9 and TRBJ1-5; D is uncertain. Trimming left V 0 bases short and J 7 bases short, with 11 bases between. The CDR3 totals 14 residues. Germline CDR1 SGDLS, CDR2 YYNGEE. The CDR3 sequence is CASSVEGMGQPQHF. The CDR3 DNA follows: TGTGCCAGCAGCGTAGAAGGGATGGGGCAGCCCCAGCATTTT.

V is TRBV9 and J is TRBJ1-4, with D perhaps matching TRBD1 (5 bases). The CDR3 is 18 amino acids. Looked up from germline, CDR1 is SGDLS and CDR2 is YYNGEE. V was clipped by 0 bases and J by 6 bases, with 21 bases between them. The CDR3 bases are TGTGCCAGCAGCGTAGATGGGGGGATTACGAGGCCGGATGAAAAACTGTTTTTT. Its protein product is CASSVDGGITRPDEKLFF.

The J gene is TRBJ2-3, the V gene TRBV27, with 7 positions matching TRBD1. CDR1 and CDR2 (germline): MNHEY, SMNVEV (reference sequence). The length of the CDR3 is 17 residues. Trimming removed 3 bases from V and 1 base from J; junction bases left unmatched: 10. The CDR3 here is CASSFRDSRTGTDTQYF. CDR3 bases: TGTGCCAGCAGTTTCAGGGACAGTCGGACGGGCACAGATACGCAGTATTTT.

This sequence joins TRBV4-1 and TRBJ2-3; the D gene is possibly TRBD2 (5 bases). The CDR3 has 16 residues. Trimming removed 1 base from V and 0 bases from J, with 11 bases in between. The germline V gene encodes CDR1 MGHRA and CDR2 YSYEKL. The CDR3 DNA follows: TGCGCCAGCAGCCAAGGGGCGGGCTCTAGCACAGATACGCAGTATTTT. Its protein is CASSQGAGSSTDTQYF.

The V call is TRBV30, the J call TRBJ2-5, with 11 nucleotides matching TRBD1. V trimming: 5 bases; J trimming: 11 bases; junction bases outside the gene matches: 16. The CDR3 is 15 amino acids. CDR1 is GTSNPN and CDR2 is SVGIG in the germline V gene (reference sequence). CDR3 loop: CAWYVSGTGGDGQYF. CDR3 nucleotide sequence: TGTGCCTGGTACGTATCCGGGACAGGGGGAGATGGGCAGTACTTC. Full variable domain (rest looked up from reference TRBV30 and TRBJ2-5): SQTIHQWPATLVQPVGSPLSLECTVEGTSNPNLYWYRQAAGRGLQLLFYSVGIGQISSEVPQNLSASRPQDRQFILSSKKLLLSDSGFYLCAWYVSGTGGDGQYFGPGTRLLVL.

The gene calls are TRBV6-5 and TRBJ1-1; possible D gene TRBD1, 5 bases. This CDR3 contains 16 residues. Deletions cut 3 bases from V and 1 base from J, with 15 bases between. Germline-derived CDR1 and CDR2 are MNHEY and SVGAGI. CDR3 in DNA: TGTGCCAGCAGTTATAATGGGCCAAGGGGGAACACTGAAGCTTTCTTT. Translation gives CASSYNGPRGNTEAFF.

The gene calls are TRBV7-9 and TRBJ2-1; D unresolved. This CDR3 is built from 13 residues. Germline V gene lookup returns CDR1 SEHNR and CDR2 FQNEAQ (reference sequence). V gave up 2 bases and J gave up 4 bases, with 6 bases separating them. DNA of the CDR3: TGTGCCAGCAGCTTAATAAATTACAATGAGCAGTTCTTC. Translated: CASSLINYNEQFF.

The rearrangement uses TRBV10-1 and TRBJ2-3; 8 nucleotides agree with TRBD1. This CDR3 comprises 15 residues. After removal of 4 bases from V and 0 bases from J, the junction contained 3 bases not matched to a gene. Germline-derived CDR1 and CDR2 are WNHNN and SYGVQD (reference sequence). The CDR3 DNA follows: TGCGCCAGCAGTGCTCGGGACAGGAGCACAGATACGCAGTATTTT. As protein: CASSARDRSTDTQYF.

This chain links TRBV2 with TRBJ2-1; 9 nucleotides agree with TRBD1. Germline assignment: CDR1 SNHLY and CDR2 FYNNEI. Germline trimming cut 8 bases from V and 7 bases from J; bases unmatched to any gene: 6. This CDR3 is 13 amino acids long. The CDR3 loop reads CASGNRGRNEQFF. CDR3 nucleotides: TGTGCCAGCGGTAACAGGGGGCGGAATGAGCAGTTCTTC.

This clone was found once. The gene calls are TRBV5-8 and TRBJ2-7, with D possibly being TRBD2 (5 bases). CDR1 is SGHTS and CDR2 is YDEGEE in the germline V gene. Trimming removed 5 bases at V and 5 bases at J, with 20 bases between. The CDR3 runs 15 residues. CDR3: CASSPPGLGIHEQYF. The CDR3 bases are TGTGCCAGCAGTCCTCCGGGGTTGGGAATCCACGAGCAGTACTTC.